This T cell receptor (beta chain) was sequenced in a study of shared clonotypes between healthy human individuals. About the research overall: CD4 naive and CD4 memory each took three plates per donor, while CD8 naive took two and CD8 memory one. General study results and limits: Depth of sequencing was expected to influence donor clonotype sharing. With few donors, the genetic and exposure-history diversity represented was limited. Naive subsets generally exceeded memory subsets in estimated richness.

V was shortened by 3 bases and J by 1 base, with 7 bases between the two germline ends. The CDR3 has 14 residues. Looked up from germline, CDR1 is WSHSY and CDR2 is SAAADI. A word on this clone: What it binds is not known.

Terminally differentiated effector memory CD45RA+ cells were left out of the naive CD8 fraction, which was CD45RO-negative and positively selected for CCR7. TCRdb's table, derived via immunoSEQ multiplex PCR, lists solely in-frame clones and lacks some. The sample consists of some 1,900,000 clones, over 85% of them appearing once. The material sequenced was naive CD8+ T cells sorted from blood. This sequence joins TRBV10-2 and TRBJ1-5; D remains ambiguous. This sequence was found in a man in his late teens or twenties in good health. The CDR3: CASSDVESNQPQHF. DNA of the CDR3: TGCGCCAGCAGTGACGTGGAGAGCAATCAGCCCCAGCATTTT.